This TCR beta chain was sequenced for a study of CD8 T cells in ankylosing spondylitis. The CDR3 has 12 amino acids. Per germline, CDR1 SQVTM and CDR2 ANQGSEA. Trimming cost V 0 bases and J 4 bases, with 5 bases left between them. This clonotype was seen many times. TCR beta libraries were made by quantitative 5'-RACE with molecular barcodes. TCRdb re-analysed the 5' RACE reads in MiXCR, keeping a single row per CDR3 protein. This sample carries approximately 92,000 distinct CDR3 sequences, 8.8% of them seen once, and the ten largest clones take 4.5% to 5.5%. This clonotype originated in a male donor with ankylosing spondylitis or in good health (not recorded which). The sequenced sample was blood, either unsorted or a sorted T cell fraction (not recorded which). V usage is TRBV29-1 and J usage is TRBJ2-3; a possible D gene is TRBD1 (5 bases). The CDR3 is CSVEEGADTQYF. The CDR3 nucleotides read TGCAGCGTTGAAGAAGGGGCAGATACGCAGTATTTT.